The 30 T cell receptor beta chains given below trace back to one sample, sequenced in a study of beta chain features in type 1 diabetes. Findings of the study overall: All four CD4+ subsets of Type 1 diabetes patients contained TCRB CDR3s that were moderately but significantly shorter.

Reverse transcription of all isolated RNA meant that expressed TCRB transcripts were sequenced. Data came from immunoSEQ multiplex PCR; TCRdb stores just in-frame clones and leaves some out. The sample yields some 370,000 clones, 9.6% seen once. Their recognized antigens are unknown. Sequences were obtained from central memory CD4+ T cells from blood. Receptors were obtained from a man between 25 and 39 years old with type 1 diabetes.

The table lists this clone with a few counts. The chain combines TRBV4-1 with TRBJ1-1; no reliable D call. Trimming cost V 8 bases and J 5 bases, with 21 bases left between them. Germline values: CDR1 MGHRA, CDR2 YSYEKL. The CDR3 covers 15 residues. In DNA, the CDR3 is TGCGCCAGCGCGGATAGTAGTATTAGGATTACTGAAGCTTTCTTT. Protein product: CASADSSIRITEAFF.

The V call is TRBV18, the J call TRBJ2-7, with TRBD2 matching over 7 bases. The germline gives CDR1 KGHSH, CDR2 LQKENI. The CDR3 runs 13 residues. Unmatched junction bases numbered 1, after V lost 2 bases and J lost 3 bases. This CDR3 is CASSPGEGYEQYF. The CDR3 DNA is TGTGCCAGCTCACCAGGGGAGGGCTACGAGCAGTACTTC.

In its sample, this clone was seen a few times. This chain links TRBV23-1 with TRBJ1-5, with a possible D match to TRBD1 (5 bases). TRBV23-1 falls under the ORF class, with uncertain function. The CDR3 extends over 16 amino acids. The V end lost 6 bases, the J end lost 2 bases, and 17 bases lay between the germline ends. This chain's CDR3 is CASSQGQGGGNQPQHF. As DNA, the CDR3 is TGCGCCAGCAGCCAAGGGCAGGGTGGGGGCAATCAGCCCCAGCATTTT.

CDR3 coding DNA: TGTGCCTCATCGGGACAGTGGCCCTACGAGCAGTACTTC. The encoded protein is CASSGQWPYEQYF. The rearrangement uses TRBV19 and TRBJ2-7; 7 positions agree with TRBD1. Germline-derived CDR1 and CDR2 are LNHDA and SQIVND (reference sequence). V lost 11 bases and J lost 2; bases outside the gene matches: 9. The CDR3 is 13 residues long.

In this sample, this clone turned up many times. The rearrangement uses TRBV30 and TRBJ1-1; D not resolved. Germline V CDR1 and CDR2: GTSNPN, SVGIG (reference sequence). V dropped 0 bases and J dropped 6 bases, with 14 bases sitting between them. CDR3 length: 14 amino acids. The CDR3 loop reads CAWSVGYRKAEAFF. The CDR3 DNA is TGTGCCTGGAGTGTTGGGTACCGCAAGGCTGAAGCTTTCTTT.

V gene TRBV2 combines with J gene TRBJ2-5; possible D gene TRBD1, 6 bases. CDR3 length: 12 residues. The germline V gene has CDR1 SNHLY and CDR2 FYNNEI. V was cut by 7 bases and J by 5 bases, with 11 bases left in between. CDR3 loop: CASTLDRETQYF. CDR3 in DNA: TGTGCCAGCACCTTAGACAGGGAGACCCAGTACTTC.

This clone was seen only a few times. The V call is TRBV30, the J call TRBJ2-1; weak D call: TRBD1 (5 bases). The CDR3 spans 15 residues. Trimming took off 0 bases at V and 0 bases at J, with 9 bases between the two ends. The V gene's germline CDR1 is GTSNPN and CDR2 SVGIG (reference sequence). Here the CDR3 reads CAWSVTGSSYNEQFF. CDR3 coding DNA: TGTGCCTGGAGTGTAACAGGAAGCTCCTACAATGAGCAGTTCTTC. The full variable domain, with the rest looked up from reference TRBV30 and TRBJ2-1, is SQTIHQWPATLVQPVGSPLSLECTVEGTSNPNLYWYRQAAGRGLQLLFYSVGIGQISSEVPQNLSASRPQDRQFILSSKKLLLSDSGFYLCAWSVTGSSYNEQFFGPGTRLTVL.

The chain combines TRBV7-2 with TRBJ2-1; no definite D call. Germline V CDR1 and CDR2: SGHTA, FQGNSA. V shed 2 bases and J shed 0 bases, with 8 bases lying between them. The CDR3 contains 15 residues. CDR3 coding DNA: TGTGCCAGCAGCTTACAGCCCGTCTCCTACAATGAGCAGTTCTTC. Protein: CASSLQPVSYNEQFF.

The sample holds many counts of this clone. The gene calls are TRBV2 and TRBJ1-4; maybe TRBD1 (6 bases). CDR1 is SNHLY, CDR2 FYNNEI, per germline. The CDR3 has 13 amino acids. The V gene lost 7 bases and the J gene lost 4 bases, with 10 bases spanning the gap. For the CDR3, the DNA is TGTGCCAGCAACCAGGGGTTTAATGAAAAACTGTTTTTT. Translated, it gives CASNQGFNEKLFF.

J is TRBJ2-7 and V is TRBV6-1; D tentatively reads TRBD1 or TRBD2 (5 bases each). Trimming stripped 4 bases from V and 7 bases from J, with 11 bases between. Germline V lookup: CDR1 MNHNS, CDR2 SASEGT. CDR3 length equals 12 residues. The CDR3 is CASSVGEWEQYF. The CDR3 DNA reads as TGTGCCAGCAGTGTGGGGGAGTGGGAGCAGTACTTC.

This clone turned up a few times. The V call is TRBV7-2, the J call TRBJ1-1; weak D call: TRBD1 (5 bases). The V gene lost 0 bases and the J gene lost 6 bases, with 14 bases spanning the gap. Germline V gives CDR1 SGHTA, CDR2 FQGNSA. This CDR3 has 15 amino acids. The CDR3 bases are TGTGCCAGCAGCTTAGCGGGGGGGATAAGGTCTGAAGCTTTCTTT. Translation gives CASSLAGGIRSEAFF. Drawing the rest from reference TRBV7-2 and TRBJ1-1, the complete variable domain is GAGVSQSPSNKVTEKGKDVELRCDPISGHTALYWYRQSLGQGLEFLIYFQGNSAPDKSGLPSDRFSAERTGGSVSTLTIQRTQQEDSAVYLCASSLAGGIRSEAFFGQGTRLTVV.

The genes are TRBV5-1 and TRBJ1-5; TRBD1 might be the D (6 bases). Germline CDR1 is SGHRS and CDR2 is YFSETQ. This CDR3 comprises 16 residues. Trimming shortened V by 0 bases and J by 6 bases, and 16 bases separated the two germline ends. CDR3 amino acids: CASSLGVGQMGQPQHF. The CDR3 DNA is TGCGCCAGCAGCTTGGGGGTTGGACAGATGGGTCAGCCCCAGCATTTT.

This rearrangement joins TRBV19 to TRBJ2-7; 9 positions match TRBD1. The junction had 4 bases not matched to a gene; V was cut back by 4 bases and J by 3 bases. The germline V gene has CDR1 LNHDA and CDR2 SQIVND (reference sequence). The CDR3 has 14 residues. The CDR3 region is CASSNPGQGYEQYF. CDR3 coding DNA: TGTGCCAGTAGTAACCCGGGACAGGGCTACGAGCAGTACTTC. The variable domain in full, with the rest retrieved from reference TRBV19 and TRBJ2-7, is DGGITQSPKYLFRKEGQNVTLSCEQNLNHDAMYWYRQDPGQGLRLIYYSQIVNDFQKGDIAEGYSVSREKKESFPLTVTSAQKNPTAFYLCASSNPGQGYEQYFGPGTRLTVT.

The CDR3 protein is CASSRGRESTEAFF. CDR3 in DNA: TGCGCCAGCAGCCGAGGACGAGAGAGCACTGAAGCTTTCTTT. V and J are TRBV23-1 and TRBJ1-1; D not certain. TRBV23-1 counts as an open reading frame of uncertain function. The length of the CDR3 is 14 residues. Trimming stripped 6 bases from V and 4 bases from J, with 15 bases between.

The genes are TRBV15 and TRBJ2-7; 13 bases map to TRBD2. The CDR3 length is 17 residues. Per the germline V gene, CDR1 is LNHNV and CDR2 is YYDKDF (reference sequence). Trimming at V came to 6 bases and at J to 0 bases, leaving 8 bases not matched to a gene. The CDR3 spells CATSSGTSGTYSYEQYF. CDR3 bases: TGTGCCACCAGTTCCGGGACTAGCGGGACCTACTCCTACGAGCAGTACTTC.

This clone was counted a few times. The chain has TRBV5-4 and TRBJ2-5; no definite D call. Germline loops: CDR1 SGHNT, CDR2 YYREEE (reference sequence). The CDR3 has 12 residues. V lost 3 bases and J 7 bases, leaving 10 bases between the germline ends. CDR3 nucleotide sequence: TGTGCCAGCAGCTCCCCGTCCTCGACCCAGTACTTC. Its protein is CASSSPSSTQYF.

In this sample, this clone turned up a few times. This chain joins TRBV19 and TRBJ1-4, with D perhaps TRBD1 (5 bases). The ends were cut back, 7 bases at V and 7 bases at J, with 16 bases in the middle. CDR1 LNHDA and CDR2 SQIVND come from the germline V gene (reference sequence). This CDR3 has 14 residues. DNA of the CDR3: TGTGCCAGTACCGAAAGGGGATGGACTGAAAAACTGTTTTTT. Protein product: CASTERGWTEKLFF.

This clone has a handful of counts. V and J are TRBV29-1 and TRBJ2-7; D might be TRBD2 (6 bases). Trimming pared 3 bases from V and 0 bases from J, leaving 9 bases between. The germline CDR1 and CDR2 sequences are SQVTM and ANQGSEA. This CDR3 has 13 residues. The CDR3, as DNA: TGCAGCGTTGAGCGGGGTAGCTCCTACGAGCAGTACTTC. This gives the protein CSVERGSSYEQYF.

This clone was seen a handful of times. The genes are TRBV7-9 and TRBJ2-7; D not resolved. With 5 bases removed from V and 3 bases from J, the gap between germline ends came to 11 bases. The germline gives CDR1 SEHNR, CDR2 FQNEAQ (reference sequence). The CDR3 is made up of 13 amino acids. CDR3 region: CASSPTHFYEQYF. In nucleotides, the CDR3 is TGTGCCAGCAGCCCGACCCACTTCTACGAGCAGTACTTC.

This clone was found a few times. CDR3 region: CASSSLGRYTEAFF. The CDR3 region has the DNA TGTGCCAGCAGCTCCCTCGGCAGATACACTGAAGCTTTCTTT. The chain links TRBV7-2 to TRBJ1-1, with unresolved D. The CDR3 has 14 residues. The V and J ends lost 4 bases and 3 bases respectively, with 12 bases between them. From germline, CDR1 is SGHTA and CDR2 FQGNSA. The full variable domain, completed using reference TRBV7-2 and TRBJ1-1, is GAGVSQSPSNKVTEKGKDVELRCDPISGHTALYWYRQSLGQGLEFLIYFQGNSAPDKSGLPSDRFSAERTGGSVSTLTIQRTQQEDSAVYLCASSSLGRYTEAFFGQGTRLTVV.

This clone came up a few times. This chain connects TRBV5-1 to TRBJ2-1; D is tentatively TRBD1 or TRBD2 (5 bases each). This CDR3 is built from 17 residues. CDR1 is SGHRS, CDR2 YFSETQ, per germline. Trimming took off 4 bases at V and 6 bases at J, with 23 bases between the two ends. The CDR3 loop is CASSPGPSGHFGNEQFF. As DNA, the CDR3 is TGCGCCAGCAGCCCCGGCCCCTCGGGGCATTTTGGCAATGAGCAGTTCTTC.

Many counts were recorded for this clone. The chain carries TRBV4-3 and TRBJ2-1, with TRBD2 matching 9 bases. Germline V gene data show CDR1 as LGHNA and CDR2 as YSLEER. The CDR3 spans 15 residues. V lost 1 base to trimming and J lost 9 bases; unmatched junction nucleotides: 7. The CDR3 is CASSQVWPAGGEQFF. For the CDR3, the DNA is TGCGCCAGCAGCCAAGTATGGCCAGCGGGAGGTGAGCAGTTCTTC.

This clone was detected a few times. Other DNA sequences from this sample encode an identical CDR3 as well. This sequence joins TRBV2 and TRBJ2-3, with TRBD2 identical over 12 bases. V gave up 5 bases and J gave up 4 bases; unmatched junction bases: 4. The CDR3 length is 15 residues. Germline V gene lookup returns CDR1 SNHLY and CDR2 FYNNEI. Written as DNA, the CDR3 is TGTGCCAGCAGTAGACTAGCGGGAGCTCCAGATACGCAGTATTTT. Its translation is CASSRLAGAPDTQYF.

The chain recombines TRBV27 with TRBJ2-2; TRBD1 might be the D (6 bases). CDR1 is MNHEY, CDR2 SMNVEV, per germline (reference sequence). V lost 6 bases to trimming and J lost 2 bases, with 19 bases between them. The CDR3 is 17 amino acids. CDR3 sequence (DNA): TGTGCCAGCAGCACCGTCCCAAACAGGGACAACACCGGGGAGCTGTTTTTT. Its translation: CASSTVPNRDNTGELFF.

The J gene is TRBJ2-3, the V gene TRBV7-2; no clear D. The CDR3 consists of 12 residues. V lost 3 bases and J lost 6, with 7 bases in between. The germline V gene encodes CDR1 SGHTA and CDR2 FQGNSA. CDR3 DNA: TGTGCCAGCAGCTTCTTCACGGATACGCAGTATTTT. Protein product: CASSFFTDTQYF.

In this sample, this clone turned up a few times. The chain combines TRBV6-5 with TRBJ2-5; D gene unclear. Germline V CDR1 and CDR2: MNHEY, SVGAGI. The CDR3 is 14 residues long. V was trimmed by 6 bases and J by 1 base, leaving 12 bases between them. This CDR3 is CASRRTPTQETQYF. The CDR3 nucleotides read TGTGCCAGCAGGAGAACACCGACCCAAGAGACCCAGTACTTC.

At least ten counts were recorded for this clone. The rearrangement uses TRBV30 and TRBJ2-5; TRBD1 might be the D (6 bases). The CDR3 is made up of 14 amino acids. V was clipped by 1 base and J by 1 base, with 10 bases between them. Germline V gene data show CDR1 as GTSNPN and CDR2 as SVGIG (reference sequence). CDR3: CAWSEQGVQETQYF. The DNA for the CDR3 is TGTGCCTGGAGTGAACAGGGAGTCCAAGAGACCCAGTACTTC. The variable domain in full, with the rest retrieved from reference TRBV30 and TRBJ2-5, is SQTIHQWPATLVQPVGSPLSLECTVEGTSNPNLYWYRQAAGRGLQLLFYSVGIGQISSEVPQNLSASRPQDRQFILSSKKLLLSDSGFYLCAWSEQGVQETQYFGPGTRLLVL.

This clone was recorded a few times. This chain links TRBV7-2 with TRBJ2-1, with a weak D call TRBD2 (7 bases). Germline CDR1 and CDR2: SGHTA and FQGNSA. Trimming took 5 bases from V and 5 from J, leaving 16 bases between them. The CDR3 covers 15 residues. This CDR3 is CASSEIIGGHNEQFF. CDR3 nucleotides: TGTGCCAGCAGCGAAATTATCGGGGGGCACAATGAGCAGTTCTTC.

This chain joins TRBV18 and TRBJ2-5; 8 bases fit TRBD2. The CDR3 has 14 amino acids. Per germline, CDR1 KGHSH and CDR2 LQKENI. V trimming: 5 bases; J trimming: 2 bases; junction bases outside the gene matches: 4. CDR3 amino acids: CASSAASGQETQYF. The CDR3 coding sequence is TGTGCCAGCTCAGCCGCTAGCGGGCAAGAGACCCAGTACTTC.

The chain has TRBV5-8 and TRBJ2-3; D is undetermined. Trimming left V 4 bases short and J 5 bases short, with 5 bases between. From germline, CDR1 is SGHTS and CDR2 YDEGEE. The CDR3 is 11 residues long. The CDR3 DNA sequence: TGTGCCAGCAGCCCAAAAGATACGCAGTATTTT. As protein: CASSPKDTQYF.